This passage covers 4 T cell receptor beta chains from one sample sequenced in a study of T-cell memory formation after mild COVID-19. MiXCR, run by TCRdb on the 5' RACE reads, gives a single entry per CDR3 protein. The table has fewer than 60,000 distinct CDR3 sequences, about 30% seen once. Specimen: PBMCs or a T cell subset sorted from them (not recorded which). These receptors were collected from a young man who had mild COVID-19 (a few samples of this study predate the infection). Cell type and time point are not known.

This sequence joins TRBV6-2 or TRBV6-3 and TRBJ1-3; D gene uncertain. CDR3 length: 17 residues. V lost 0 bases, J lost 0 bases, and 12 bases lay in between. CDR1 and CDR2 from the germline V gene are MNHEY and SVGEGT. CDR3 sequence (DNA): TGTGCCAGCAGTTACTCAGGCGCTCGGAGCTCTGGAAACACCATATATTTT. It encodes CASSYSGARSSGNTIYF.

The genes are TRBV6-5 and TRBJ2-1; 7 bases line up with TRBD2. Germline V lookup: CDR1 MNHEY, CDR2 SVGAGI. The CDR3 totals 14 residues. With V trimmed by 6 bases and J by 8 bases, 10 bases remained unmatched. CDR3 residues: CASRPVGGSDEQFF. For the CDR3, the DNA is TGTGCCAGCAGGCCCGTCGGGGGGTCCGATGAGCAGTTCTTC.

By share of the sample, this clonotype is medium-sized. The chain links TRBV6-5 to TRBJ2-7; D uncertain. V lost 4 bases and J 6 bases, leaving 13 bases between the germline ends. This CDR3 is built from 13 residues. Germline V CDR1 and CDR2: MNHEY, SVGAGI. This chain's CDR3 is CASSSFPRSEQYV. CDR3 nucleotides: TGTGCCAGCAGTTCCTTTCCCCGCAGCGAGCAGTACGTC.

J is TRBJ1-1 and V is TRBV27, with D perhaps matching TRBD1 (5 bases). The germline V gene encodes CDR1 MNHEY and CDR2 SMNVEV (reference sequence). The V gene lost 5 bases and the J gene lost 3 bases, with 13 bases spanning the gap. This CDR3 has 14 residues. This CDR3 is CASSPWGPHTEAFF. The DNA of the CDR3 is TGTGCCAGCAGTCCCTGGGGACCGCACACTGAAGCTTTCTTT.